The 14 T cell receptor beta chains in this list originate from one sample, sequenced in a study of cytomegalovirus exposure and HLA in healthy donors. Primers included in the PCR were 60 Vbeta and 13 Jbeta primers. Profiled with immunoSEQ multiplex PCR; TCRdb holds only in-frame clones, not every one. The profile shows more than 140,000 clones, 70% to 85% of them singletons. Input material: PBMCs. These receptors were taken from a middle-aged woman in good health and CMV-seronegative.

In this sample, this clone turned up once. The chain recombines TRBV5-1 with TRBJ1-2; 7 nucleotides align to TRBD1. The CDR3 spans 17 residues. V was pared by 0 bases and J by 7 bases, with 15 bases of the junction left unmatched. CDR1 and CDR2 from the germline V gene are SGHRS and YFSETQ. For the CDR3, the DNA is TGCGCCAGCAGCTTGGCTCCAATGGAGGGGGCAGGGGTTGGCTACACCTTC. Translating it yields CASSLAPMEGAGVGYTF.

This clone was detected a few times. This chain uses TRBV7-9 with TRBJ2-7, with 7 bases lining up with TRBD1. With 6 bases clipped from V and 5 bases from J, the junction kept 10 bases outside the gene matches. CDR3 length: 14 residues. CDR1 SEHNR and CDR2 FQNEAQ come from the germline V gene (reference sequence). CDR3 nucleotide sequence: TGTGCCAGCAGGGCCCGACAGGGTAACGACGAGCAGTACTTC. The encoded protein is CASRARQGNDEQYF. The full variable domain, with the rest looked up from reference TRBV7-9 and TRBJ2-7, is DTGVSQNPRHKITKRGQNVTFRCDPISEHNRLYWYRQTLGQGPEFLTYFQNEAQLEKSRLLSDRFSAERPKGSFSTLEIQRTEQGDSAMYLCASRARQGNDEQYFGPGTRLTVT.

The V call is TRBV5-1, the J call TRBJ2-5; no firm D call. Trimming pared 4 bases from V and 3 bases from J, leaving 4 bases between. CDR3 size: 11 residues. Germline values: CDR1 SGHRS, CDR2 YFSETQ. CDR3 loop: CASSAEETQYF. CDR3 DNA: TGCGCCAGCAGCGCGGAAGAGACCCAGTACTTC.

The chain carries TRBV7-8 and TRBJ2-3; 11 positions agree with TRBD2. CDR3 size: 16 residues. The germline V gene encodes CDR1 SGHVS and CDR2 FQNEAQ. V lost 2 bases and J lost 3; bases outside the gene matches: 4. Here the CDR3 DNA reads TGTGCCAGCAGCTTATTTAGCGGGGGGGAGACAGATACGCAGTATTTT. Protein sequence: CASSLFSGGETDTQYF.

The V gene is TRBV25-1, the J gene TRBJ1-4; no clear D gene. The germline gives CDR1 MGHDK, CDR2 SYGVNS. Trimming took off 3 bases at V and 7 bases at J, with 12 bases between the two ends. The CDR3 covers 14 residues. This chain's CDR3 is CASSDSQTGEKLFF. CDR3 sequence (DNA): TGTGCCAGCAGTGACTCTCAAACGGGTGAAAAACTGTTTTTT.

The V and J genes are TRBV28 and TRBJ2-5; D may be TRBD2 (6 bases). Germline V gives CDR1 MDHEN, CDR2 SYDVKM. The CDR3 loop spans 16 amino acids. Trimming removed 2 bases at V and 2 bases at J, with 15 bases between. The CDR3: CASSLTVGGLQETQYF. CDR3 bases: TGTGCCAGCAGTTTAACCGTGGGAGGCCTACAAGAGACCCAGTACTTC.

This chain joins TRBV7-2 and TRBJ2-5, with 10 bases lining up with TRBD2. Gene TRBJ2-7 matches the end of the DNA better, so the J call may be wrong. Per the germline V gene, CDR1 is SGHTA and CDR2 is FQGNSA. The CDR3 length is 16 residues. The CDR3 bases are TGTGCCAGCAGCTTAGACCCCCTAGCGGGAGCGTACGAGCAGTACTTC. This codes for CASSLDPLAGAYEQYF.

V is TRBV15 and J is TRBJ2-5, with TRBD2 matching over 12 bases. CDR3 length: 17 amino acids. The V gene end was trimmed by 2 bases and the J gene end by 5 bases; junction bases not matched to a gene: 9. Germline CDR1 reads LNHNV; CDR2 reads YYDKDF (reference sequence). As DNA, the CDR3 is TGTGCCACCAGCAGACCGACTAGCGGGAGATCACGGGAGACCCAGTACTTC. This sequence encodes CATSRPTSGRSRETQYF.

The V gene is TRBV11-3, the J gene TRBJ2-3, with 9 nucleotides matching TRBD2. Unmatched junction bases numbered 0, after V lost 2 bases and J lost 0 bases. The germline gives CDR1 SGHNT, CDR2 YENEEA. The CDR3 totals 15 residues. The CDR3 is CASSLTSGSTDTQYF. As DNA, the CDR3 is TGTGCCAGCAGCTTAACTAGCGGGAGCACAGATACGCAGTATTTT.

V and J are TRBV5-1 and TRBJ2-1, with TRBD1 matching 8 bases. Trimming cost V 3 bases and J 4 bases; bases outside gene matches: 6. Germline V CDR1 and CDR2: SGHRS, YFSETQ. The length of the CDR3 is 15 residues. The CDR3 reads CASSWEQGEYNEQFF. The CDR3 coding sequence is TGCGCCAGCAGCTGGGAACAGGGGGAATACAATGAGCAGTTCTTC.

J is TRBJ1-3 and V is TRBV7-8, with TRBD1 identical over 7 bases. The V gene end was trimmed by 1 base and the J gene end by 2 bases; junction bases not matched to a gene: 5. The CDR3 covers 16 residues. CDR1 and CDR2 from the germline V gene are SGHVS and FQNEAQ. The CDR3 bases are TGTGCCAGCAGCTTAGGTAGGGGGCGAGCTGGAAACACCATATATTTT. Translated, it gives CASSLGRGRAGNTIYF.

The V and J genes are TRBV30 and TRBJ2-5; D is uncertain. Germline CDR1 and CDR2: GTSNPN and SVGIG (reference sequence). V dropped 2 bases and J dropped 3 bases, with 13 bases sitting between them. The CDR3 totals 14 residues. CDR3 nucleotides: TGTGCCTGGAGTCGGATAGGCAGGAAAGAGACCCAGTACTTC. It encodes CAWSRIGRKETQYF.

Only one count was recorded for this clone. As DNA, the CDR3 is TGTGCCAGCAGACCTACGGGGACAGGCGGCACCGGGGAGCTGTTTTTT. Translating it yields CASRPTGTGGTGELFF. The J gene is TRBJ2-2, the V gene TRBV4-2; 8 nucleotides match TRBD1. CDR3 length equals 16 residues. Germline V CDR1 and CDR2: LGHNA, YNFKEQ. V lost 6 bases, J lost 4 bases, and 10 bases stayed unmatched.

J is TRBJ1-2 and V is TRBV7-2, with D uncertain. CDR3 length: 13 residues. The germline gives CDR1 SGHTA, CDR2 FQGNSA. V dropped 4 bases and J dropped 7 bases, with 13 bases sitting between them. The CDR3: CASSSSGYGGYTF. Here the CDR3 DNA reads TGTGCCAGCAGCTCATCGGGGTATGGTGGCTACACCTTC.